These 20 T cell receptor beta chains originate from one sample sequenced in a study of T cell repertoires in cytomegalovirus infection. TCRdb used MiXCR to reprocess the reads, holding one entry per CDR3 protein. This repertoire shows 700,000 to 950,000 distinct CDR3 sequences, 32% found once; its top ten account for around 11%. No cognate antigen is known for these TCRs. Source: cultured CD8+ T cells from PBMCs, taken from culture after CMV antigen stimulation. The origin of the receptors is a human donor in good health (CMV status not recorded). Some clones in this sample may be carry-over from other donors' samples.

CDR3 bases: TGCAGTGCTAGAGATCAGGCGGGGGACGCCTACGAGCAGTACGTC. Translated: CSARDQAGDAYEQYV. The chain recombines TRBV20-1 with TRBJ2-7; 7 nucleotides align to TRBD2. V dropped 0 bases and J dropped 2; count of bases not matched to a gene: 7. This CDR3 has 15 residues. CDR1 is DFQATT and CDR2 is SNEGSKA in the germline V gene (reference sequence).

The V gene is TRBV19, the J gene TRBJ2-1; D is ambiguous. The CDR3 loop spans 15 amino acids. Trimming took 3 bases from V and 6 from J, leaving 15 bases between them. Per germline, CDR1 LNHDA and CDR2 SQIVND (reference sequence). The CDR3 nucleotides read TGTGCCAGTAGTATGGGTAGCCGGGCAGGCAATGAGCAGTTCTTC. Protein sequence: CASSMGSRAGNEQFF.

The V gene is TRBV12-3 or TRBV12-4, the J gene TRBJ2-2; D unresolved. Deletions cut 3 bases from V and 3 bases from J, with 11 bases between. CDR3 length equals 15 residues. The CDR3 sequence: CASSFVGQYTGELFF. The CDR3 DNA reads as TGTGCCAGCAGTTTTGTCGGGCAGTACACCGGGGAGCTGTTTTTT.

CDR3 nucleotide sequence: TGTGCCAGCAGCTTAGCGTCCACAGGGGACATGAACACTGAAGCTTTCTTT. Translated: CASSLASTGDMNTEAFF. The genes are TRBV7-3 and TRBJ1-1; 7 bases match TRBD1. V lost 2 bases and J lost 0; bases outside the gene matches: 9. Per germline, CDR1 SGHTA and CDR2 FQGTGA. The CDR3 loop spans 17 amino acids.

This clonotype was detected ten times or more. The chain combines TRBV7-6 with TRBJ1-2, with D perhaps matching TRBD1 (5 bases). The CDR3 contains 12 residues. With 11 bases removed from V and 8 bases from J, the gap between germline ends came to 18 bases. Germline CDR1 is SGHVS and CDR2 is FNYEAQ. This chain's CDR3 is CAVLTEEVGYTF. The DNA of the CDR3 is TGTGCCGTTCTGACAGAAGAAGTGGGCTACACCTTC.

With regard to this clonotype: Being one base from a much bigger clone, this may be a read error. The CDR3 here is CASSPNPPWQAGNSIYF. The CDR3 nucleotides read TGTGCCAGCAGCCCGAACCCCCCTTGGCAGGCTGGAAACTCCATATATTTT. The genes are TRBV7-2 and TRBJ1-3; no clear D. This CDR3 contains 17 residues. CDR1 and CDR2 (germline): SGHTA, FQGNSA.

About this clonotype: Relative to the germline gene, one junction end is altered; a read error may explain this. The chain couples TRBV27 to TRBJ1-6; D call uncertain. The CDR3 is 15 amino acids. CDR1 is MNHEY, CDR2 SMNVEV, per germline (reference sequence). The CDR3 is CASSWFRSYNSPLHF. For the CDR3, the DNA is TGTGCCAGTAGTTGGTTCAGGTCCTATAATTCACCCCTCCACTTT.

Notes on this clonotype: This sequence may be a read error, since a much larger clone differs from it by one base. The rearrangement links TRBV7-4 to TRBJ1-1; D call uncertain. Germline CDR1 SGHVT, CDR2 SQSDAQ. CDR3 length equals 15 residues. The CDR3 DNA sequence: TGTGCCAGCAGCTTGGGTTTGGTACTGAACACTGACGCTTTCTTT. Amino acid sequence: CASSLGLVLNTDAFF.

This CDR3 reads CASRGTVQVEQFF. CDR3 DNA sequence: TGTGCCAGCAGGGGGACGGTCCAGGTTGAGCAGTTCTTC. This chain uses TRBV2 with TRBJ2-1; possibly TRBD1 or TRBD2 for D (5 bases each). This CDR3 has 13 amino acids. V shed 6 bases and J shed 9 bases, with 15 bases lying between them. Germline assignment: CDR1 SNHLY and CDR2 FYNNEI.

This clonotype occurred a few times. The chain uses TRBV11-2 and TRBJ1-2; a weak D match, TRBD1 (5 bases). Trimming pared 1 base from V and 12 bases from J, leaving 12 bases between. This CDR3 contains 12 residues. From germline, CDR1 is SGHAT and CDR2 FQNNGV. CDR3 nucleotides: TGTGCCAGCAGCTTAGGAGGCGAGGGGAACACCTTC. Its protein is CASSLGGEGNTF. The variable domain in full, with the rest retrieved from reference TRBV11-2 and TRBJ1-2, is EAGVAQSPRYKIIEKRQSVAFWCNPISGHATLYWYQQILGQGPKLLIQFQNNGVVDDSQLPKDRFSAERLKGVDSTLKIQPAKLEDSAVYLCASSLGGEGNTFGSGTRLTVV.

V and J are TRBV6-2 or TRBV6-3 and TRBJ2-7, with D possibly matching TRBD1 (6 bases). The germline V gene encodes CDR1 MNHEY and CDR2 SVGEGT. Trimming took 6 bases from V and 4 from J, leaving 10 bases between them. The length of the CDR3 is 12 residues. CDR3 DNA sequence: TGTGCCAGCAGCAAGGACAGTTACGAGCAGTACGTC. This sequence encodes CASSKDSYEQYV.

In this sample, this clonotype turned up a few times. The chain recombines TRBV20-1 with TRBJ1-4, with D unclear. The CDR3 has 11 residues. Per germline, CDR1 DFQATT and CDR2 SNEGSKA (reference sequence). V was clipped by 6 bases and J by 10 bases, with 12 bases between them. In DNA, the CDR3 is TGCAGTGCACCTAATGGCGGAAAACTGTTTTTT. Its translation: CSAPNGGKLFF.

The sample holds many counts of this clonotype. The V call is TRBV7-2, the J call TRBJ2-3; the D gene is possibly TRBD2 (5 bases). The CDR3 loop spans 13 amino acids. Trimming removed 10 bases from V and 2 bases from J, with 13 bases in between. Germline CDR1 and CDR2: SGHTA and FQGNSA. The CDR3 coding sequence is TGTGCCACCCTTGGCGGGTACACAGATACGCAGTATTTT. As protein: CATLGGYTDTQYF.

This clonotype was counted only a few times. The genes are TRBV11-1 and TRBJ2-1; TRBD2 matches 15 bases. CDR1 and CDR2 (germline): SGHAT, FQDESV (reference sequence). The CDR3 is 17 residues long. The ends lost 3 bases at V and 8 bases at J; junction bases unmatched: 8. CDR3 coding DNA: TGTGCCAGCAGCTTCTGGACTAGCGGGGGGGCAGGCTATGAGCAGTTCTTC. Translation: CASSFWTSGGAGYEQFF.

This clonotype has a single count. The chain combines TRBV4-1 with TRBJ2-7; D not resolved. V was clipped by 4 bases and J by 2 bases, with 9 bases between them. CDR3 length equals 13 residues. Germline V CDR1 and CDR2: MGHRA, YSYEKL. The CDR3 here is CASSPSETYEQYF. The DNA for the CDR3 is TGCGCCAGCAGCCCTTCAGAGACCTACGAGCAGTACTTC.

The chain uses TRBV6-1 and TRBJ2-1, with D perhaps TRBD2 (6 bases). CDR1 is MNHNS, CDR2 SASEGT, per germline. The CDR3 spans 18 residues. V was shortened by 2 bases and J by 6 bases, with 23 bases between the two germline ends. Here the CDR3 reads CASSERSGPAGPGNEQFF. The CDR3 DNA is TGTGCCAGCAGTGAACGGAGTGGGCCAGCGGGCCCCGGCAATGAGCAGTTCTTC.

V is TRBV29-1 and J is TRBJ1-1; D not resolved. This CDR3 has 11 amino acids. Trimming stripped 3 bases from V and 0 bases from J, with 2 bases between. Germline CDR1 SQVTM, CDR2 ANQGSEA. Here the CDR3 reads CSVELNTEAFF. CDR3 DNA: TGCAGCGTTGAGTTGAACACTGAAGCTTTCTTT.

The CDR3 DNA reads as TGTGCCAGCAGCCCCGGTCGGACAGACAAGAACACTGAAGCTTTCTTT. Its protein is CASSPGRTDKNTEAFF. The V gene is TRBV7-9, the J gene TRBJ1-1; D may be TRBD1 (6 bases). Germline CDR1 is SEHNR and CDR2 is FQNEAQ (reference sequence). Trimming shortened V by 5 bases and J by 1 base, and 17 bases separated the two germline ends. This CDR3 region has 16 residues. Variable domain in full (rest from reference TRBV7-9 and TRBJ1-1): DTGVSQNPRHKITKRGQNVTFRCDPISEHNRLYWYRQTLGQGPEFLTYFQNEAQLEKSRLLSDRFSAERPKGSFSTLEIQRTEQGDSAMYLCASSPGRTDKNTEAFFGQGTRLTVV.

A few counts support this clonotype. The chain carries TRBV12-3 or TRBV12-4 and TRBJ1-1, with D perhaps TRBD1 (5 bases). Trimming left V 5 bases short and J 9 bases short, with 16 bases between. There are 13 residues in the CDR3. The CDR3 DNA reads TGTGCCAGCAGTGGGGACGGCCGATTTAAAGCTTTCTTT. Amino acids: CASSGDGRFKAFF.

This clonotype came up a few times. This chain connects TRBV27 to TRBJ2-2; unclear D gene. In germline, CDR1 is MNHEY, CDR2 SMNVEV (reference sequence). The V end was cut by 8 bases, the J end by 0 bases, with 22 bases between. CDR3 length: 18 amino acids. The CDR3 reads CASCTSRLGSANTGELFF. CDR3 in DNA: TGTGCCAGCTGCACATCTCGCCTGGGCAGCGCGAACACCGGGGAGCTGTTTTTT.